These 32 T cell receptor beta chains share one sample of origin, sequenced in a study of blood T cells in healthy people across ages. PCR was performed a second time for about 6 to 12 cycles using a sample-barcoded 5' primer and a J-beta primer mix. Using its own MiXCR run on the 5' RACE reads, TCRdb lists one record per CDR3 protein. In the table there are 2 million or so distinct CDR3 sequences, 49% of which are singletons. Sequenced input: blood. All receptors come from a middle-aged woman in good health.

This rearrangement joins TRBV3-1 to TRBJ1-1, with 7 bases aligning to TRBD1. There are 16 residues in the CDR3. Per germline, CDR1 LGHDT and CDR2 YNNKEL (reference sequence). With 0 bases clipped from V and 2 bases from J, the junction kept 6 bases outside the gene matches. CDR3 sequence: CASSQEETGFNTEAFF. The DNA for the CDR3 is TGTGCCAGCAGCCAAGAGGAGACAGGGTTTAACACTGAAGCTTTCTTT. The variable domain in full, with the rest retrieved from reference TRBV3-1 and TRBJ1-1, is DTAVSQTPKYLVTQMGNDKSIKCEQNLGHDTMYWYKQDSKKFLKIMFSYNNKELIINETVPNRFSPKSPDKAHLNLHINSLELGDSAVYFCASSQEETGFNTEAFFGQGTRLTVV.

The table lists this clonotype with a count of one. This chain uses TRBV19 with TRBJ2-1; no reliable D call. Trimming shortened V by 4 bases and J by 2 bases, and 9 bases separated the two germline ends. CDR3 length equals 14 residues. Per the germline V gene, CDR1 is LNHDA and CDR2 is SQIVND (reference sequence). The CDR3 DNA sequence: TGTGCCAGTAGTACTTGGGCGACCTACAATGAGCAGTTCTTC. The encoded protein is CASSTWATYNEQFF.

The rearrangement uses TRBV4-3 and TRBJ2-7; 9 nucleotides match TRBD1. Germline loops: CDR1 LGHNA, CDR2 YSLEER. V lost 4 bases to trimming and J lost 5 bases; unmatched junction nucleotides: 12. This CDR3 spans 16 amino acids. CDR3 bases: TGCGCCAGCAGCCTACGGATCCGGGACAGGGCAAACGAGCAGTACTTC. Translated: CASSLRIRDRANEQYF.

The rearrangement links TRBV27 to TRBJ2-1; D is undetermined. The germline gives CDR1 MNHEY, CDR2 SMNVEV (reference sequence). This CDR3 contains 12 residues. V lost 3 bases to trimming and J lost 9 bases, with 9 bases between them. The CDR3 loop reads CASSFQAGEQFF. In DNA form, the CDR3 reads TGTGCCAGCAGTTTCCAGGCCGGTGAGCAGTTCTTC.

V gene TRBV7-9 combines with J gene TRBJ1-5; D not resolved. V gave up 6 bases and J gave up 4 bases, with 10 bases separating them. The germline gives CDR1 SEHNR, CDR2 FQNEAQ (reference sequence). The CDR3 contains 13 residues. CDR3 sequence (DNA): TGTGCCAGCAGACCTAATGATAATCAGCCCCAGCATTTT. Translated: CASRPNDNQPQHF.

The V and J genes are TRBV6-2 or TRBV6-3 and TRBJ2-7; D may be TRBD1 (5 bases). Deletions cut 2 bases from V and 5 bases from J, with 13 bases between. The length of the CDR3 is 14 residues. The V gene's germline CDR1 is MNHEY and CDR2 SVGEGT. As DNA, the CDR3 is TGTGCCAGCAGTTACGTAGGGGCGAGAGACGAGCAGTACTTC. This translates into CASSYVGARDEQYF.

The V call is TRBV28, the J call TRBJ1-1, with TRBD1 matching 11 bases. The V gene end was trimmed by 6 bases and the J gene end by 0 bases; junction bases not matched to a gene: 6. The CDR3 is 16 amino acids. Germline assignment: CDR1 MDHEN and CDR2 SYDVKM. The CDR3 spells CASRNWTGGMNTEAFF. DNA for the CDR3: TGTGCCAGCAGGAATTGGACAGGGGGCATGAACACTGAAGCTTTCTTT.

This clonotype came up a few times. The V gene is TRBV27, the J gene TRBJ1-1; unclear D gene. This CDR3 comprises 15 residues. V was cut by 4 bases and J by 7 bases, with 19 bases left in between. Germline values: CDR1 MNHEY, CDR2 SMNVEV (reference sequence). The CDR3 DNA is TGTGCCAGCAGTTCGACGGCCTCGGGTTGGAATGAAGCTTTCTTT. Protein sequence: CASSSTASGWNEAFF.

This chain connects TRBV7-8 to TRBJ2-3; D perhaps matches TRBD1 (6 bases). CDR1 is SGHVS, CDR2 FQNEAQ, per germline. Trimming stripped 8 bases from V and 6 bases from J, with 27 bases between. This CDR3 has 17 residues. The CDR3 coding sequence is TGTGCCAGCCTTCCCCGTTTCGACAGGCCCCTCTTGGATACGCAGTATTTT. Translated: CASLPRFDRPLLDTQYF.

Worth noting for this clonotype: One end of the junction fails to match germline, which may point to a read error. The chain is built from TRBV4-1 and TRBJ2-2; maybe TRBD1 (6 bases). CDR3 length equals 17 residues. Germline V gives CDR1 MGHRA, CDR2 YSYEKL. The CDR3 region is CASSQDVTPQGTRELFF. DNA for the CDR3: TGCGCCAGCAGCCAAGATGTCACTCCACAGGGCACCAGGGAGCTGTTTTTT.

This clonotype was observed a handful of times. The chain uses TRBV5-5 and TRBJ1-5; unclear D gene. The CDR3 extends over 16 amino acids. The germline CDR1 and CDR2 sequences are SGHKS and YYEKEE (reference sequence). The V and J ends lost 0 bases and 0 bases respectively, with 10 bases between them. The CDR3 nucleotides are TGTGCCAGCAGCTTGGACTGGGTTCCTAGCAATCAGCCCCAGCATTTT. This translates into CASSLDWVPSNQPQHF.

This clonotype was detected once. The chain couples TRBV20-1 to TRBJ2-3; D unclear. Trimming stripped 2 bases from V and 1 base from J, with 10 bases between. The germline V gene has CDR1 DFQATT and CDR2 SNEGSKA (reference sequence). The CDR3 extends over 14 amino acids. CDR3 region: CSARSNGGTDTQYF. CDR3 bases: TGCAGTGCTAGATCCAATGGGGGCACAGATACGCAGTATTTT.

The chain employs TRBV20-1 and TRBJ2-7; no clear D. The DNA matches TRBJ2-5 better at its end, which makes the J call doubtful. The CDR3 sequence is 13 residues long. Germline V gene lookup returns CDR1 DFQATT and CDR2 SNEGSKA (reference sequence). The CDR3 bases are TGCAGTGCTAGAGATCCCCCCCGGGAGACCCAGTACTTC. Its protein is CSARDPPRETQYF.

The chain joins TRBV12-3 or TRBV12-4 to TRBJ2-7, with 7 bases identical to TRBD1. With 1 base clipped from V and 3 bases from J, the junction kept 6 bases outside the gene matches. CDR3 length: 15 amino acids. CDR3 protein: CASSLGQGVIYEQYF. CDR3 sequence (DNA): TGTGCCAGCAGTTTAGGGCAGGGGGTGATCTACGAGCAGTACTTC.

The chain links TRBV20-1 to TRBJ2-3, with 10 bases identical to TRBD2. Germline lookup yields CDR1 DFQATT and CDR2 SNEGSKA (reference sequence). The CDR3 is 15 residues long. V gave up 4 bases and J gave up 1 base; unmatched junction bases: 5. The CDR3 DNA reads as TGCAGTGCTACAGGGACTAGCGACGGCACAGATACGCAGTATTTT. It codes for CSATGTSDGTDTQYF.

The chain links TRBV28 to TRBJ2-1, with D maybe TRBD2 (6 bases). Germline V gives CDR1 MDHEN, CDR2 SYDVKM. Trimming pared 6 bases from V and 13 bases from J, leaving 19 bases between. This CDR3 comprises 13 residues. The CDR3, as DNA: TGTGCCAGCAGATCTGGAGGGGAGGTTGAACAGTTCTTC. Translated: CASRSGGEVEQFF.

On this clonotype: A read error may explain this, as a much larger clone is one base away. The chain joins TRBV7-2 to TRBJ2-7; the match to TRBD2 covers 11 bases. J lost 7 bases, V lost 4 bases, and 9 bases had no gene match. Germline V CDR1 and CDR2: SGHTA, FQGNSA. The CDR3 extends over 15 amino acids. CDR3 nucleotide sequence: TGTGCCAGCAGCTCTAGCGGGGGGTTTAGGAATGAGCAGTACTTC. Encoded protein: CASSSSGGFRNEQYF.

This clonotype occurred a few times. The chain carries TRBV5-6 and TRBJ2-3; 11 nucleotides agree with TRBD2. Unmatched junction bases numbered 14, after V lost 3 bases and J lost 2 bases. CDR3 size: 19 residues. Per germline, CDR1 SGHDT and CDR2 YYEEEE. The CDR3 loop is CASSSNSRLAGPNTDTQYF. The CDR3 DNA is TGTGCCAGCAGCTCAAACTCAAGACTAGCGGGGCCGAACACAGATACGCAGTATTTT.

This clonotype was picked up a small number of times. V is TRBV7-2 and J is TRBJ2-3, with TRBD2 identical over 9 bases. Germline CDR1 is SGHTA and CDR2 is FQGNSA. The ends lost 3 bases at V and 4 bases at J; junction bases unmatched: 5. The CDR3 length is 15 residues. Here the CDR3 DNA reads TGTGCCAGCAGCTTCGGAGCGGGGGGATCAGATACGCAGTATTTT. Encoded protein: CASSFGAGGSDTQYF. The whole variable domain, remainder taken from reference TRBV7-2 and TRBJ2-3, is GAGVSQSPSNKVTEKGKDVELRCDPISGHTALYWYRQSLGQGLEFLIYFQGNSAPDKSGLPSDRFSAERTGGSVSTLTIQRTQQEDSAVYLCASSFGAGGSDTQYFGPGTRLTVL.

This chain connects TRBV28 to TRBJ2-7; tentatively, D is TRBD1 (6 bases). Germline CDR1 is MDHEN and CDR2 is SYDVKM. V lost 7 bases and J lost 6, with 22 bases in between. The CDR3 runs 15 residues. CDR3 DNA: TGTGCCAGCAAGGCTGGGGGCAGAAGAGCATCCGAGCAGTACTTC. Protein: CASKAGGRRASEQYF.

V and J are TRBV5-1 and TRBJ2-1; a possible D gene is TRBD1 (5 bases). Germline CDR1 and CDR2: SGHRS and YFSETQ. The ends were cut back, 2 bases at V and 4 bases at J, with 16 bases in the middle. The CDR3 is 16 amino acids. Here the CDR3 reads CASSLTVGVSYNEQFF. The DNA of the CDR3 is TGCGCCAGCAGCTTAACCGTAGGGGTGTCGTACAATGAGCAGTTCTTC.

The V and J genes are TRBV27 and TRBJ2-1, with D possibly being TRBD1 or TRBD2 (6 bases each). Germline CDR1 and CDR2: MNHEY and SMNVEV (reference sequence). The CDR3 contains 19 residues. V was cut by 5 bases and J by 0 bases, with 23 bases left in between. In nucleotides, the CDR3 is TGTGCCAGCAGTCCCGGGGGACACCGAAGTCCAAGCTCCTACAATGAGCAGTTCTTC. As protein: CASSPGGHRSPSSYNEQFF.

The chain has TRBV28 and TRBJ2-1, with a tentative D call TRBD2 (6 bases). Germline CDR1 and CDR2: MDHEN and SYDVKM. The CDR3 runs to 13 residues. Trimming removed 9 bases at V and 7 bases at J, with 16 bases between. CDR3 in amino acids: CASSGSRKNEQFF. CDR3 DNA: TGTGCCAGTAGCGGATCGAGGAAAAATGAGCAGTTCTTC.

The J gene is TRBJ2-7, the V gene TRBV13; D remains ambiguous. The DNA matches TRBJ2-5 better at its end, which makes the J call doubtful. Germline assignment: CDR1 PRHDT and CDR2 FYEKMQ (reference sequence). This CDR3 region has 13 residues. CDR3 sequence reads: CATQLVPQETQYF. The CDR3 DNA follows: TGTGCCACCCAGCTCGTACCCCAAGAGACCCAGTACTTC.

This clonotype is a singleton in its sample. This sequence joins TRBV4-3 and TRBJ2-3; D uncertain. Trimming stripped 1 base from V and 5 bases from J, with 16 bases between. The CDR3 length is 16 residues. The V gene's germline CDR1 is LGHNA and CDR2 YSLEER. CDR3 bases: TGCGCCAGCAGCCAAGTGGGTTCCGAGACTGGAGATACGCAGTATTTT. Translated: CASSQVGSETGDTQYF.

V usage is TRBV6-5 and J usage is TRBJ2-3; 16 bases line up with TRBD2. The germline CDR1 and CDR2 sequences are MNHEY and SVGAGI. This CDR3 is built from 16 residues. J was trimmed by 4 bases and V by 5 bases; bases with no gene match: 3. DNA of the CDR3: TGTGCCAGCAGTCACGGGACTAGCGGGGGGGCAGATACGCAGTATTTT. This translates into CASSHGTSGGADTQYF.

The sample holds a few counts of this clonotype. The gene calls are TRBV5-1 and TRBJ2-1, with 8 positions matching TRBD1. Germline lookup yields CDR1 SGHRS and CDR2 YFSETQ. J gave up 10 bases and V 4 bases, and 4 bases lay outside the gene matches. The CDR3 is made up of 12 amino acids. The CDR3 bases are TGCGCCAGCAGCCAGGACAGGGAGGAGCAGTTCTTC. It translates to CASSQDREEQFF.

This rearrangement joins TRBV9 to TRBJ2-1; D remains unclear. Per the germline V gene, CDR1 is SGDLS and CDR2 is YYNGEE. This CDR3 spans 14 amino acids. V shed 0 bases and J shed 7 bases, with 11 bases lying between them. The CDR3 reads CASSVGSTLNEQFF. As DNA, the CDR3 is TGTGCCAGCAGCGTAGGGAGTACCTTGAATGAGCAGTTCTTC.

This clonotype was seen more than once but under ten times. The rearrangement uses TRBV5-1 and TRBJ2-5; D is possibly TRBD2 (7 bases). The DNA end favors TRBJ2-7, so the J call may be wrong. This CDR3 is 14 amino acids long. In germline, CDR1 is SGHRS, CDR2 YFSETQ. CDR3 DNA sequence: TGCGCCAGCAGCCCAAGCGGGACATACTACGAGCAGTACTTC. Translated: CASSPSGTYYEQYF.

This clonotype has a handful of counts. The chain joins TRBV7-2 to TRBJ2-1; D not certain. The germline gives CDR1 SGHTA, CDR2 FQGNSA. V was clipped by 4 bases and J by 10 bases, with 11 bases between them. The CDR3 extends over 12 amino acids. Here the CDR3 DNA reads TGTGCCAGCAGCTCCCAGTCCTGGGAGCAGTTCTTC. Its translation: CASSSQSWEQFF. The full variable domain, rest sourced from reference TRBV7-2 and TRBJ2-1, is GAGVSQSPSNKVTEKGKDVELRCDPISGHTALYWYRQSLGQGLEFLIYFQGNSAPDKSGLPSDRFSAERTGGSVSTLTIQRTQQEDSAVYLCASSSQSWEQFFGPGTRLTVL.

This rearrangement joins TRBV29-1 to TRBJ2-1, with D unresolved. This CDR3 spans 11 amino acids. V was cut by 5 bases and J by 6 bases, with 8 bases left in between. Germline lookup yields CDR1 SQVTM and CDR2 ANQGSEA. Written as DNA, the CDR3 is TGCAGCGTTCCCTTAGGCAATGAGCAGTTCTTC. Translation: CSVPLGNEQFF.

The gene calls are TRBV6-2 or TRBV6-3 and TRBJ2-1; D is perhaps TRBD1 or TRBD2 (5 bases each). The CDR3 totals 15 residues. The germline CDR1 and CDR2 sequences are MNHEY and SVGEGT. V dropped 4 bases and J dropped 6 bases, with 16 bases sitting between them. The chain's CDR3 is CASSSTYSGGNEQFF. The CDR3, as DNA: TGTGCCAGCAGTTCGACTTACTCTGGGGGCAATGAGCAGTTCTTC.